This T cell receptor (beta chain) was obtained from a study of regulatory T cells in long-lasting Graves disease. Regarding the study as a whole: Favored usage of TRBV28, TRBJ1-2 and TRBJ2-5 was recorded in persistent disease.

The time point is: newly diagnosed GD, antithyroid drugs for less than 3 months. From PBMCs, RNA was extracted and then used to make the TCR library. Graves' disease diagnosis was established per American Thyroid Association guidelines. Relying on iRepertoire HTBI primers and Arm-PCR of CDR3 regions, the team built TCR beta libraries. Each CDR3 protein gets one entry after TCRdb re-called the multiplex PCR reads with MiXCR. The sample yields around 400,000 distinct CDR3 sequences, around 15% seen once. J gave up 7 bases and V 0 bases, and 6 bases lay outside the gene matches. The CDR3 is made up of 14 amino acids. Per germline, CDR1 SGHTA and CDR2 FQGTGA. The sample holds many counts of this clonotype. What it recognizes is unknown.

The sequencing used peripheral blood mononuclear cells (PBMCs), collected at new diagnosis, from a patient treated with antithyroid drugs. The chain employs TRBV7-3 and TRBJ2-7, with 7 bases matching TRBD1. This clonotype was sampled from a female donor with Graves disease. The CDR3 coding sequence is TGTGCCAGCAGCTTAACACCGACAGGGAGTGAGCAGTACTTC. It encodes CASSLTPTGSEQYF.